This T cell receptor (beta chain) was sequenced in a study of patients and donors after allogeneic stem cell transplantation. TCRdb re-called the RT-PCR reads with MiXCR, one entry per CDR3 protein. This sample has roughly 8,800 distinct CDR3 sequences; around 4.1% occur once, and the top ten carry nearly 20%. This CDR3 comprises 15 residues. Germline V gene lookup returns CDR1 SGHDN and CDR2 FVKESK. V was shortened by 4 bases and J by 3 bases, with 15 bases between the two germline ends. The sample was blood, either unsorted or a sorted T cell fraction (not recorded which). The sequence came from a human donor who was either an allogeneic HSCT recipient or a stem cell or donor lymphocyte infusion donor (not recorded which). It is not recorded whose cells these are; they may come from a transplant donor. This rearrangement joins TRBV14 to TRBJ1-1; D is perhaps TRBD1 (6 bases). The DNA of the CDR3 is TGTGCCAGCAGCCCCTCGGGGGCGGGGGACACTGAAGCTTTCTTT. Translation: CASSPSGAGDTEAFF.